These T cell receptor beta chains were read from a single sample in a study of T cell responses to AZD1222 COVID-19 vaccine. Sequenced by immunoSEQ multiplex PCR; TCRdb stores in-frame clones only, minus some. This table holds about 130,000 clones, just over 90% found once. The input for sequencing was peripheral blood, taken on day 0 of AZD1222 vaccination. These receptors all come from an adult in good health. The CDR3 runs from the conserved cysteine through the conserved F or W. The D gene is left open where the match is weak. Some rows have no size entry. The others give once, few or many, or a class for an expanded clone.

TGTGCCAGCAGCTCCCTAGATGATGAGCAGTTCTTC,CASSSLDDEQFF,-,TRBJ2-1,-,TRBV5-4
TGTGCCAGCAGCACACCCCCATACAGGGGATCGGACTATGGCTACACCTTC,CASSTPPYRGSDYGYTF,TRBD1,TRBJ1-2,-,TRBV6-2/TRBV6-3
TGTGCCAGCAGCCATGGTGGACAGGGGCCAGAAGCTTTCTTT,CASSHGGQGPEAFF,TRBD1,TRBJ1-1,-,TRBV14
TGCGCCAGCAGCTTGGAAGGACGGTACAATGAGCAGTTCTTC,CASSLEGRYNEQFF,-,TRBJ2-1,-,TRBV5-1
TGTGCCAGTAGTATCGGACAGGGGGTCGCCAATCAGCCCCAGCATTTT,CASSIGQGVANQPQHF,TRBD1,TRBJ1-5,-,TRBV19
TGTGCCAGCAGTCGGGGACAGGGGTCCCCCCTCCACTTT,CASSRGQGSPLHF,TRBD1,TRBJ1-6,-,TRBV2
TGTGCCAGCAGCTTAGGGTTTGGGCTTGAAGCTTTCTTT,CASSLGFGLEAFF,-,TRBJ1-1,-,TRBV7-9
TGTGCCAGCAGGGTAACCGTGGGACCGCCCGGGGAGCTGTTTTTT,CASRVTVGPPGELFF,-,TRBJ2-2,few,TRBV9
TGTGCCTGGACCGGTTACGGCGATGGCTACACCTTC,CAWTGYGDGYTF,-,TRBJ1-2,-,TRBV30
TGTGCCAGCAGCTTTCCCAGGTTGTTAGAGACCCAGTACTTC,CASSFPRLLETQYF,-,TRBJ2-5,-,TRBV7-9
TGTGCCAGCTCACCACAACCGGAGACCCAGTACTTC,CASSPQPETQYF,-,TRBJ2-5,-,TRBV18
TGTGCCAGCAGCGTCTTCCCCCCGTACGAGCAGTACTTC,CASSVFPPYEQYF,-,TRBJ2-7,-,TRBV11-2
TGTGCCAGCAGCCCTACCCCGGGGGAGACCCAGTACTTC,CASSPTPGETQYF,-,TRBJ2-5,-,TRBV7-9
TGTGCCAGTGGTTTGGGGGACTCAGATACGCAGTATTTT,CASGLGDSDTQYF,-,TRBJ2-3,-,TRBV28
TGCGCCAGCAGCTTGGAGGGAGGAGAGACCCAGTACTTC,CASSLEGGETQYF,-,TRBJ2-5,-,TRBV5-1
TGTGCCAGTAGTACTGCATCTGGGGCCAACGTCCTGACTTTC,CASSTASGANVLTF,-,TRBJ2-6,-,TRBV19
TGTGCCAGCAGCTACGGGGGCCAAGAGACCCAGTACTTC,CASSYGGQETQYF,-,TRBJ2-5,-,TRBV11-2
TGTGCCAGCAGTTATTGGGAGGCTGGTACCGGGGAGCTGTTTTTT,CASSYWEAGTGELFF,-,TRBJ2-2,-,TRBV6-2/TRBV6-3
TGTGCCAGCAGTTACGGATGGGACAGGGGGAAGACCCAGTACTTC,CASSYGWDRGKTQYF,TRBD1,TRBJ2-5,-,TRBV6-2/TRBV6-3
TGTGCCAGCAGTCCCGGACCTACTACATACACAGATACGCAGTATTTT,CASSPGPTTYTDTQYF,-,TRBJ2-3,-,TRBV25-1
TGTGCTAGTGGTTTGAGCAGGGGAACATGGTATGGCTACACCTTC,CASGLSRGTWYGYTF,-,TRBJ1-2,-,TRBV12-5
TGTGCCAGCAGTTCGGGACAGGGAATCACAGATACGCAGTATTTT,CASSSGQGITDTQYF,TRBD1,TRBJ2-3,once,TRBV28
TGTGCCAGCAGGGCCGGGACTAGCGTCACTTATACGCAGTATTTT,CASRAGTSVTYTQYF,TRBD2,TRBJ2-3,once,TRBV2
TGTGCCAGCAGCTTCCGGGCTGGGGAAGTGGCCTACGAGCAGTACTTC,CASSFRAGEVAYEQYF,-,TRBJ2-7,-,TRBV7-2
TGTGCCAGCAGTGGCTACACCTTC,CASSGYTF,-,TRBJ1-2,-,TRBV2
TGTGCCAGCAGCTTCACAGGGGGCGCCGGTGGCTACACCTTC,CASSFTGGAGGYTF,TRBD1,TRBJ1-2,-,TRBV7-2
TGTGCCAGCAGCCCCGACCTCAACTATGGCTACACCTTC,CASSPDLNYGYTF,-,TRBJ1-2,-,TRBV3-1/TRBV3-2
TGTGCCAGCAGTCCAGGGTACAGCAATCAGCCCCAGCATTTT,CASSPGYSNQPQHF,-,TRBJ1-5,-,TRBV27
TGTGCCAGCAGCTTACCCGGGGCGAACACTGAAGCTTTCTTT,CASSLPGANTEAFF,-,TRBJ1-1,-,TRBV7-9
TGTGCCAGCAGCTTAGGCGGGGTCATGAACACTGAAGCTTTCTTT,CASSLGGVMNTEAFF,-,TRBJ1-1,-,TRBV7-2